The 27 T cell receptor beta chains below all came from one sample that was sequenced in a study of blood T cell repertoires in COVID-19. The repertoire was sequenced with immunoSEQ multiplex PCR; TCRdb's copy has only in-frame clones and lacks some. Of about 79,000 clones in the sample, 80% to 90% were seen once. Sequences were obtained from peripheral blood. These receptors originate from a man between 45 and 60 years old with active COVID-19.

V gene TRBV19 combines with J gene TRBJ1-2; possible D gene TRBD1, 5 bases. Germline-derived CDR1 and CDR2 are LNHDA and SQIVND (reference sequence). The CDR3 is made up of 16 amino acids. Trimming took off 7 bases at V and 0 bases at J, with 18 bases between the two ends. As DNA, the CDR3 is TGTGCCAGTAAGGTCGCCAGGACATCAGCTAACTATGGCTACACCTTC. It is translated as CASKVARTSANYGYTF. Full variable domain (outside the CDR3, taken from reference TRBV19 and TRBJ1-2): DGGITQSPKYLFRKEGQNVTLSCEQNLNHDAMYWYRQDPGQGLRLIYYSQIVNDFQKGDIAEGYSVSREKKESFPLTVTSAQKNPTAFYLCASKVARTSANYGYTFGSGTRLTVV.

The CDR3 spells CSVEEIDRAYYGYTF. The CDR3 nucleotides are TGCAGCGTTGAAGAAATCGACAGGGCTTACTATGGCTACACCTTC. The chain joins TRBV29-1 to TRBJ1-2; 7 bases fit TRBD1. The germline CDR1 and CDR2 sequences are SQVTM and ANQGSEA. This CDR3 comprises 15 residues. The ends lost 0 bases at V and 3 bases at J; junction bases unmatched: 7.

The chain employs TRBV4-1 and TRBJ1-2; TRBD1 might be the D (6 bases). Trimming pared 3 bases from V and 5 bases from J, leaving 10 bases between. This CDR3 region has 13 residues. CDR1 is MGHRA and CDR2 is YSYEKL in the germline V gene. CDR3 loop: CASSQPGQYGYTF. The CDR3 region has the DNA TGCGCCAGCAGCCAGCCAGGACAGTATGGCTACACCTTC.

In its sample, this clone was seen once. The rearrangement uses TRBV28 and TRBJ1-1, with 8 bases that match TRBD1. This CDR3 has 14 amino acids. Trimming took 5 bases from V and 4 from J; bases not matched to a gene: 6. Germline V lookup: CDR1 MDHEN, CDR2 SYDVKM. CDR3 bases: TGTGCCAGCAGTCCGGACAGGGACGCCACTGAAGCTTTCTTT. Its protein product is CASSPDRDATEAFF. The full variable domain, completed using reference TRBV28 and TRBJ1-1, is DVKVTQSSRYLVKRTGEKVFLECVQDMDHENMFWYRQDPGLGLRLIYFSYDVKMKEKGDIPEGYSVSREKKERFSLILESASTNQTSMYLCASSPDRDATEAFFGQGTRLTVV.

The chain links TRBV11-2 to TRBJ1-1; TRBD1 matches 7 bases. Germline V lookup: CDR1 SGHAT, CDR2 FQNNGV. The length of the CDR3 is 19 residues. The V gene end was trimmed by 3 bases and the J gene end by 0 bases; junction bases not matched to a gene: 16. As DNA, the CDR3 is TGTGCCAGCAGCTTGTCAGGGGGGCCTATCCGGCGGATGAACACTGAAGCTTTCTTT. Translating gives CASSLSGGPIRRMNTEAFF.

The chain carries TRBV11-3 and TRBJ2-1; D is possibly TRBD2 (7 bases). V was shortened by 5 bases and J by 7 bases, with 21 bases between the two germline ends. The length of the CDR3 is 16 residues. Germline CDR1 and CDR2: SGHNT and YENEEA. The CDR3 DNA is TGTGCCAGCAGCCCCAGGGTGGGGGGGCCTCGGAATGAGCAGTTCTTC. Encoded protein: CASSPRVGGPRNEQFF. Combining the CDR3 with reference TRBV11-3 and TRBJ2-1 gives the whole variable domain EAGVVQSPRYKIIEKKQPVAFWCNPISGHNTLYWYLQNLGQGPELLIRYENEEAVDDSQLPKDRFSAERLKGVDSTLKIQPAELGDSAVYLCASSPRVGGPRNEQFFGPGTRLTVL.

The chain combines TRBV11-2 with TRBJ2-1, with TRBD2 as a possible D gene (6 bases). V was clipped by 1 base and J by 0 bases, with 13 bases between them. Germline V CDR1 and CDR2: SGHAT, FQNNGV. The CDR3 runs to 17 residues. The DNA for the CDR3 is TGTGCCAGCAGCTTAGGCTCGAGCGGGCGCTCCTACAATGAGCAGTTCTTC. This translates into CASSLGSSGRSYNEQFF. The full variable domain, in which reference TRBV11-2 and TRBJ2-1 provide the parts outside the CDR3, is EAGVAQSPRYKIIEKRQSVAFWCNPISGHATLYWYQQILGQGPKLLIQFQNNGVVDDSQLPKDRFSAERLKGVDSTLKIQPAKLEDSAVYLCASSLGSSGRSYNEQFFGPGTRLTVL.

This chain connects TRBV24-1 to TRBJ1-5, with no clear D. The length of the CDR3 is 17 residues. V was clipped by 4 bases and J by 0 bases, with 15 bases between them. Germline CDR1 is KGHDR and CDR2 is SFDVKD. The CDR3 here is CATSDLKIRVSNQPQHF. CDR3 DNA sequence: TGTGCCACCAGTGACCTAAAAATTCGGGTTAGCAATCAGCCCCAGCATTTT.

The V call is TRBV5-1, the J call TRBJ2-2; tentative D call: TRBD2 (6 bases). The CDR3 length is 16 residues. Germline values: CDR1 SGHRS, CDR2 YFSETQ. The V and J ends lost 0 bases and 0 bases respectively, with 9 bases between them. The CDR3 spells CASSLDGTPNTGELFF. The DNA for the CDR3 is TGCGCCAGCAGCTTGGACGGGACTCCGAACACCGGGGAGCTGTTTTTT.

The chain carries TRBV5-1 and TRBJ2-3, with D unresolved. Germline values: CDR1 SGHRS, CDR2 YFSETQ. V lost 0 bases and J 1 base, leaving 6 bases between the germline ends. The CDR3 has 14 residues. CDR3 protein: CASSLVVGTDTQYF. The CDR3 DNA is TGCGCCAGCAGCTTGGTGGTAGGCACAGATACGCAGTATTTT.

The chain carries TRBV6-5 and TRBJ1-3; D not certain. V was pared by 7 bases and J by 11 bases, with 12 bases between. Germline CDR1 MNHEY, CDR2 SVGAGI. CDR3 length: 11 amino acids. Here the CDR3 DNA reads TGTGCCAGCAACACTCCAGGCCCCATATATTTT. Amino acids: CASNTPGPIYF.

The chain couples TRBV6-1 to TRBJ2-7, with TRBD2 as a possible D gene (6 bases). The germline CDR1 and CDR2 sequences are MNHNS and SASEGT. This CDR3 has 15 residues. Trimming cost V 0 bases and J 5 bases, with 14 bases left between them. CDR3: CASSEALNRRDEQYF. The CDR3 bases are TGTGCCAGCAGTGAAGCGTTGAATCGGAGGGACGAGCAGTACTTC.

The rearrangement links TRBV30 to TRBJ1-2; TRBD1 is a possible D gene (5 bases). The CDR3 is made up of 13 amino acids. The germline gives CDR1 GTSNPN, CDR2 SVGIG (reference sequence). V lost 1 base and J lost 5, with 11 bases in between. This CDR3 is CAWSAQTVYGYTF. The CDR3 DNA sequence: TGTGCCTGGAGTGCACAGACAGTATATGGCTACACCTTC.

V and J are TRBV10-3 and TRBJ1-1; TRBD1 matches 10 bases. The CDR3 consists of 14 residues. Germline values: CDR1 ENHRY, CDR2 SYGVKD. With V trimmed by 4 bases and J by 5 bases, 4 bases remained unmatched. CDR3 loop: CAISGQGARTEAFF. The CDR3 coding sequence is TGTGCCATCAGTGGACAGGGGGCGAGGACTGAAGCTTTCTTT.

The genes are TRBV7-2 and TRBJ1-5; 9 bases are a match to TRBD1. Germline lookup yields CDR1 SGHTA and CDR2 FQGNSA. CDR3 length: 14 amino acids. The junction had 4 bases not matched to a gene; V was cut back by 3 bases and J by 7 bases. The chain's CDR3 is CASSLDRGSQPQHF. The CDR3 nucleotides read TGTGCCAGCAGCTTGGACAGGGGAAGCCAGCCCCAGCATTTT.

This clone was observed once. CDR3 nucleotide sequence: TGTGCCAGCAGTGAAAATTGGAGTTATGAGCAGTTCTTC. Protein: CASSENWSYEQFF. The chain has TRBV6-1 and TRBJ2-1; D ambiguous. CDR3 length: 13 residues. Trimming removed 2 bases at V and 8 bases at J, with 10 bases between. The germline V gene encodes CDR1 MNHNS and CDR2 SASEGT.

The CDR3 reads CASSLVVFSTDTQYF. DNA of the CDR3: TGTGCCAGCAGCTTAGTCGTTTTTAGCACAGATACGCAGTATTTT. The J gene is TRBJ2-3, the V gene TRBV7-8; no definite D call. This CDR3 comprises 15 residues. V lost 1 base and J lost 0, with 8 bases in between. Germline assignment: CDR1 SGHVS and CDR2 FQNEAQ. The whole variable domain, remainder taken from reference TRBV7-8 and TRBJ2-3, is GAGVSQSPRYKVAKRGQDVALRCDPISGHVSLFWYQQALGQGPEFLTYFQNEAQLDKSGLPSDRFFAERPEGSVSTLKIQRTQQEDSAVYLCASSLVVFSTDTQYFGPGTRLTVL.

The rearrangement uses TRBV11-3 and TRBJ1-5; D ambiguous. Germline V gene data show CDR1 as SGHNT and CDR2 as YENEEA. V was clipped by 2 bases and J by 2 bases, with 4 bases between them. The CDR3 sequence is 13 residues long. CDR3 nucleotides: TGTGCCAGCAGCTTAACAGGCAATCAGCCCCAGCATTTT. Translation: CASSLTGNQPQHF.

The CDR3 nucleotides are TGTGCCAGCAGTTTAAGTTCGGGACAGGGGGCTGGGGGCAATCAGCCCCAGCATTTT. Translation: CASSLSSGQGAGGNQPQHF. The rearrangement joins TRBV27 to TRBJ1-5; 12 nucleotides agree with TRBD1. Germline loops: CDR1 MNHEY, CDR2 SMNVEV (reference sequence). The CDR3 spans 19 residues. J was trimmed by 2 bases and V by 2 bases; bases with no gene match: 10.

The V call is TRBV11-2, the J call TRBJ2-2; 10 nucleotides line up with TRBD2. V was clipped by 4 bases and J by 7 bases; unmatched bases: 9. Germline loops: CDR1 SGHAT, CDR2 FQNNGV. The CDR3 sequence is 16 residues long. CDR3 DNA: TGTGCCAGCAGCTGGAGCGGGAGGGCCGGAAACGGGGAGCTGTTTTTT. Translated: CASSWSGRAGNGELFF.

The V and J genes are TRBV11-1 and TRBJ1-1; D is unresolved. Germline lookup yields CDR1 SGHAT and CDR2 FQDESV (reference sequence). V gave up 3 bases and J gave up 4 bases, with 12 bases separating them. There are 14 residues in the CDR3. CDR3 sequence reads: CASSLEEVSTEAFF. The CDR3 coding sequence is TGTGCCAGCAGCTTGGAAGAGGTGTCCACTGAAGCTTTCTTT.

V and J are TRBV9 and TRBJ1-3; 8 nucleotides match TRBD1. This CDR3 has 16 residues. V shed 3 bases and J 0 bases; nucleotides not matched to a gene: 5. Germline CDR1 SGDLS, CDR2 YYNGEE. CDR3 nucleotides: TGTGCCAGCAGCGACGTCGGACAGGGCTCTGGAAACACCATATATTTT. This sequence encodes CASSDVGQGSGNTIYF. Complete variable domain (other parts from reference TRBV9 and TRBJ1-3): DSGVTQTPKHLITATGQRVTLRCSPRSGDLSVYWYQQSLDQGLQFLIQYYNGEERAKGNILERFSAQQFPDLHSELNLSSLELGDSALYFCASSDVGQGSGNTIYFGEGSWLTVV.

This clone occurred a few times. V and J are TRBV12-3 or TRBV12-4 and TRBJ1-1; no clear D gene. V was shortened by 4 bases and J by 0 bases, with 6 bases between the two germline ends. CDR3 size: 13 residues. The CDR3 spells CASSSGMNTEAFF. For the CDR3, the DNA is TGTGCCAGCAGTTCGGGTATGAACACTGAAGCTTTCTTT.

The V gene is TRBV7-2, the J gene TRBJ1-4; TRBD1 matches 7 bases. The J segment lost 15 bases and the V segment lost 2 bases, leaving 9 bases of the junction unmatched. Germline assignment: CDR1 SGHTA and CDR2 FQGNSA. This CDR3 has 13 residues. CDR3 protein: CASSLSRDRIMFF. The CDR3 DNA follows: TGTGCCAGCAGCTTATCCCGGGACAGAATAATGTTTTTT. The variable domain in full, with the rest retrieved from reference TRBV7-2 and TRBJ1-4, is GAGVSQSPSNKVTEKGKDVELRCDPISGHTALYWYRQSLGQGLEFLIYFQGNSAPDKSGLPSDRFSAERTGGSVSTLTIQRTQQEDSAVYLCASSLSRDRIMFFGSGTQLSVL.

CDR3 coding DNA: TGCGCCAGCAGTGCAGCATTGGGGGCGATAGGGGAGCAGTTCTTC. It encodes CASSAALGAIGEQFF. The rearrangement links TRBV10-1 to TRBJ2-1, with a possible D match to TRBD1 (6 bases). Trimming pared 4 bases from V and 10 bases from J, leaving 20 bases between. From germline, CDR1 is WNHNN and CDR2 SYGVQD (reference sequence). The CDR3 is made up of 15 amino acids.

J is TRBJ1-1 and V is TRBV5-1; no definite D call. This CDR3 spans 16 amino acids. V lost 0 bases and J lost 0, with 12 bases in between. Germline V lookup: CDR1 SGHRS, CDR2 YFSETQ. CDR3 protein: CASSLDGGLMNTEAFF. The CDR3 DNA reads as TGCGCCAGCAGCTTGGATGGTGGCCTGATGAACACTGAAGCTTTCTTT.

This clone is a singleton in its sample. Here the CDR3 DNA reads TGTGCCAGTAATACAGGGGGAAATGAAAAACTGTTTTTT. It encodes CASNTGGNEKLFF. The chain joins TRBV2 to TRBJ1-4; 8 bases fit TRBD1. Germline V gene data show CDR1 as SNHLY and CDR2 as FYNNEI. V lost 9 bases, J lost 5 bases, and 5 bases stayed unmatched. This CDR3 has 13 residues.